This TCR beta chain came from a study of blood T cell repertoires in COVID-19. The CDR3 has 15 amino acids. The ends were cut back, 4 bases at V and 9 bases at J, with 18 bases in the middle. Germline V gene lookup returns CDR1 KGHDR and CDR2 SFDVKD. Produced via immunoSEQ multiplex PCR; TCRdb's table is partial and in-frame only. The sample carries a few hundred thousand clones, around nine tenths recorded once. This clone has only a few counts. Donors were grouped by their self-reported clinical history. Sequencing used PBMCs or T cells enriched from blood (not recorded which). The sequence was collected from a man aged 35-49 years who had recovered from COVID-19. This chain joins TRBV24-1 and TRBJ1-5; no clear D. The chain's CDR3 is CATSEAGPPGWPQHF. The CDR3 nucleotides are TGTGCCACCAGTGAGGCCGGACCCCCGGGGTGGCCCCAGCATTTT.